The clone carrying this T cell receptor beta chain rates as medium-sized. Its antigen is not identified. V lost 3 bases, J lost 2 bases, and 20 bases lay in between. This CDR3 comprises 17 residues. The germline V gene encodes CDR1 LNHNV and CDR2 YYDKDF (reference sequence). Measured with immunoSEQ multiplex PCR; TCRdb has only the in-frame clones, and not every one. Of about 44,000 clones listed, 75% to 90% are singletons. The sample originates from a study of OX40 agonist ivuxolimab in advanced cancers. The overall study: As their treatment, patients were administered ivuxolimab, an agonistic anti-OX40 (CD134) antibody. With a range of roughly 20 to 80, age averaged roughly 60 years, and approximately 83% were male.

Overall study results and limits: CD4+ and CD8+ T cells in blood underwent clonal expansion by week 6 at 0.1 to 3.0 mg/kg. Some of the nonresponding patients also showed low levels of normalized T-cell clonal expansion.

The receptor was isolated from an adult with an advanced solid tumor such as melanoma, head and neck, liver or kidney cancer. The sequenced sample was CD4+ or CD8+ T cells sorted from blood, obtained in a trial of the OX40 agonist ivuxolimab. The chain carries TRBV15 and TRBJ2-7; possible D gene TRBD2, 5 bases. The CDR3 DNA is TGTGCCACCAGCAGGGCCTTGAGGGATTCGGGTACCTACGAGCAGTACTTC. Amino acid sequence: CATSRALRDSGTYEQYF.